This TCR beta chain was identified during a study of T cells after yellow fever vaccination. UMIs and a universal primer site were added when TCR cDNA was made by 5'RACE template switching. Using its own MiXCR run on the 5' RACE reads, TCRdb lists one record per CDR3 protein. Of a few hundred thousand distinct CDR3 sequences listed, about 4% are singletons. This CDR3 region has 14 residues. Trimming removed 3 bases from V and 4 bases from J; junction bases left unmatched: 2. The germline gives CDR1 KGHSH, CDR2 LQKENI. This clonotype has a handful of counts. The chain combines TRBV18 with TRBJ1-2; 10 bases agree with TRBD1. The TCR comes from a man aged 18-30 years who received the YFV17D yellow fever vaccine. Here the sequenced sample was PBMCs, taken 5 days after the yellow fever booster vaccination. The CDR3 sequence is CASSPGQGFYGYTF. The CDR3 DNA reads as TGTGCCAGCTCACCGGGACAGGGGTTCTATGGCTACACCTTC. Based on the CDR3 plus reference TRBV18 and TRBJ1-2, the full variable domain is NAGVMQNPRHLVRRRGQEARLRCSPMKGHSHVYWYRQLPEEGLKFMVYLQKENIIDESGMPKERFSAEFPKEGPSILRIQQVVRGDSAAYFCASSPGQGFYGYTFGSGTRLTVV.